Following are 3 T cell receptor beta chains from one sample sequenced in a study of shared clonotypes between healthy human individuals. Some clones are missing from TCRdb's copy, which holds only in-frame ones; the method was immunoSEQ multiplex PCR. The sample records approximately 1.5 million clones, 95% to 99% being singletons. Sequenced: naive CD4+ T cells sorted from blood. The subset is: CD45RA+ positively selected. The receptors here all came from a young man in good health.

The chain joins TRBV5-5 to TRBJ2-1; 7 bases agree with TRBD2. With V trimmed by 4 bases and J by 0 bases, 4 bases remained unmatched. Germline CDR1 is SGHKS and CDR2 is YYEKEE (reference sequence). The CDR3 length is 15 residues. The CDR3 sequence is CASSPGTNSYNEQFF. CDR3 sequence (DNA): TGTGCCAGCAGCCCCGGGACTAACTCCTACAATGAGCAGTTCTTC.

The rearrangement joins TRBV7-8 to TRBJ2-7; TRBD2 matches at 13 bases. The germline V gene has CDR1 SGHVS and CDR2 FQNEAQ. The CDR3 runs 17 residues. With V trimmed by 2 bases and J by 3 bases, 7 bases remained unmatched. DNA of the CDR3: TGTGCCAGCAGCTTACAAGGACTAGCGGGAGAGAACTACGAGCAGTACTTC. Its protein product is CASSLQGLAGENYEQYF.

This sequence joins TRBV6-6 and TRBJ2-5; D is tentatively TRBD1 or TRBD2 (5 bases each). This CDR3 region has 16 residues. V lost 1 base and J 7 bases, leaving 19 bases between the germline ends. The germline V gene has CDR1 MNHNY and CDR2 SVGAGI (reference sequence). CDR3 sequence (DNA): TGTGCCAGCAGTTACTTTTCCGGGACGGTCATTGTGACCCAGTACTTC. This codes for CASSYFSGTVIVTQYF.